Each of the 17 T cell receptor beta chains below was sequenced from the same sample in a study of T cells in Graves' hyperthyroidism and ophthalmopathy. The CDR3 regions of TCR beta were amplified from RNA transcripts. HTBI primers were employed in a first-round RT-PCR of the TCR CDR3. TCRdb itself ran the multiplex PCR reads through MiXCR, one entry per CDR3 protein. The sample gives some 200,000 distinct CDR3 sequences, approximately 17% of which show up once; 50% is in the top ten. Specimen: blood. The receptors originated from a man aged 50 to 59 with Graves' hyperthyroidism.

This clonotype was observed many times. In nucleotides, the CDR3 is TGTGCCTGGACCGGGGATATGAACACTGAAGCTTTCTTT. Its translation is CAWTGDMNTEAFF. The chain has TRBV30 and TRBJ1-1; D remains ambiguous. V gave up 4 bases and J gave up 0 bases, with 9 bases separating them. CDR3 length: 13 amino acids. From germline, CDR1 is GTSNPN and CDR2 SVGIG (reference sequence).

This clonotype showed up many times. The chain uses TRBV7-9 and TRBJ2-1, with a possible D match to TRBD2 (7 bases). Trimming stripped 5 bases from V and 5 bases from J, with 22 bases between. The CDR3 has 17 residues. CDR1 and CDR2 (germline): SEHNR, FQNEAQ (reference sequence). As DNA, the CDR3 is TGTGCCAGCAGCCAACGAAGCGGGACACGGAGGAACAATGAGCAGTTCTTC. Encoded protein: CASSQRSGTRRNNEQFF.

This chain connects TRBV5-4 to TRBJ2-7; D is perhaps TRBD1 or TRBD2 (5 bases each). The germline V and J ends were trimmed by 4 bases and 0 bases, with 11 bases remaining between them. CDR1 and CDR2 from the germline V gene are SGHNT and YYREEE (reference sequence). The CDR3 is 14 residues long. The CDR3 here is CASSLGTDSYEQYF. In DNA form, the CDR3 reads TGTGCCAGCAGCCTAGGGACGGACTCCTACGAGCAGTACTTC.

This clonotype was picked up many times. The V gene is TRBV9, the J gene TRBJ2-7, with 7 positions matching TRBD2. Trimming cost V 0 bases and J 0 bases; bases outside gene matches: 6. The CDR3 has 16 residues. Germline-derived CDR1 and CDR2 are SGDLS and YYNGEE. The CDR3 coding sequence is TGTGCCAGCAGCGTAGGGGTGGGAGGGCTCTCCTACGAGCAGTACTTC. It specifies CASSVGVGGLSYEQYF.

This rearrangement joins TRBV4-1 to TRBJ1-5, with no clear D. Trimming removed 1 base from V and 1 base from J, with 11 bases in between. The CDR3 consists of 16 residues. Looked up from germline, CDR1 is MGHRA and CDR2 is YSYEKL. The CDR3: CASSQGSLRSNQPQHF. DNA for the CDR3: TGCGCCAGCAGCCAAGGTTCTTTGCGGAGCAATCAGCCCCAGCATTTT.

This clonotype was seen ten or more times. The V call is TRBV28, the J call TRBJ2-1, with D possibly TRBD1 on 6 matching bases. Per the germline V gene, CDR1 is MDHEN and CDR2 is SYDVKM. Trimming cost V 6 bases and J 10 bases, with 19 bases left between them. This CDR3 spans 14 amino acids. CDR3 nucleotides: TGTGCCAGCAGCCAACTAGGGGAAGGGGGAGAGCAGTTCTTC. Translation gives CASSQLGEGGEQFF.

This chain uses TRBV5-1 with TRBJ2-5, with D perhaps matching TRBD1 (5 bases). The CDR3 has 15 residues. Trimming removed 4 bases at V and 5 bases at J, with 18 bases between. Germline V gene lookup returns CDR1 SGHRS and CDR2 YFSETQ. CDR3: CASSTAGWAMETQYF. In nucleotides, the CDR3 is TGCGCCAGCAGCACAGCAGGGTGGGCGATGGAGACCCAGTACTTC.

CDR3 region: CASSAQSGTGVYEQYF. In DNA, the CDR3 is TGCGCCAGCAGCGCACAATCCGGGACAGGGGTGTACGAGCAGTACTTC. The V and J genes are TRBV5-1 and TRBJ2-7, with 10 bases matching TRBD1. The germline V gene encodes CDR1 SGHRS and CDR2 YFSETQ. V shed 4 bases and J 4 bases; nucleotides not matched to a gene: 11. The CDR3 sequence is 16 residues long.

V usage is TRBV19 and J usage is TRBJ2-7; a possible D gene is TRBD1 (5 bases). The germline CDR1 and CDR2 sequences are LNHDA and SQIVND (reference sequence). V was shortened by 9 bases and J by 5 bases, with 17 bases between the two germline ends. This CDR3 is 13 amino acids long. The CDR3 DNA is TGTGCCAGCCGGGCAGGGTCGGTCGACGAGCAGTACTTC. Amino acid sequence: CASRAGSVDEQYF.

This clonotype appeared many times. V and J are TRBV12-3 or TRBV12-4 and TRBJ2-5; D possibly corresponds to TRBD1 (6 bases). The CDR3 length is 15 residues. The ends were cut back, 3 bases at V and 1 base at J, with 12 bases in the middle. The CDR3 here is CASSFTGSLQETQYF. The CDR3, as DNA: TGTGCCAGCAGTTTTACAGGGTCCCTCCAAGAGACCCAGTACTTC.

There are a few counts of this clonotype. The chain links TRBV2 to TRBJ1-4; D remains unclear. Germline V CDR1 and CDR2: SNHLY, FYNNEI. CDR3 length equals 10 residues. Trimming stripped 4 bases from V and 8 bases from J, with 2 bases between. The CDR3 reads CASSGEKLFF. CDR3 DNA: TGTGCCAGCAGTGGGGAAAAACTGTTTTTT.

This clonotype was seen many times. The CDR3 loop is CASGGDRRNTQYF. In DNA, the CDR3 is TGTGCCTCGGGGGGAGACAGACGTAATACGCAGTATTTT. The J gene is TRBJ2-3, the V gene TRBV2, with 7 bases that match TRBD2. Germline CDR1 reads SNHLY; CDR2 reads FYNNEI. Germline trimming cut 11 bases from V and 7 bases from J; bases unmatched to any gene: 12. The CDR3 extends over 13 amino acids.

In DNA form, the CDR3 reads TGTGCCAGCTCTGTCGGGACAGACTCCCAAGAGACCCAGTACTTC. It encodes CASSVGTDSQETQYF. V and J are TRBV27 and TRBJ2-5; 7 nucleotides agree with TRBD1. CDR3 length: 15 residues. V gave up 8 bases and J gave up 1 base; unmatched junction bases: 10. Germline loops: CDR1 MNHEY, CDR2 SMNVEV (reference sequence).

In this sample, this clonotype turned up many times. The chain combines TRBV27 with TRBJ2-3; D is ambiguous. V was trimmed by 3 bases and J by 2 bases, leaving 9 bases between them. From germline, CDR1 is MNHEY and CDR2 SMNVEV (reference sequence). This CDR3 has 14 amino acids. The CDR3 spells CASSFHRSTDTQYF. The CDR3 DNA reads TGTGCCAGCAGTTTTCACCGGTCCACAGATACGCAGTATTTT.

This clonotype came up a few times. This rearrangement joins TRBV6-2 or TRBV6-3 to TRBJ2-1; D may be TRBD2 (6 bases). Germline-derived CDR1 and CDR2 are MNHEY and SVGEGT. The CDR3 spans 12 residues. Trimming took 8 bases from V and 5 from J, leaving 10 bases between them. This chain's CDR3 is CASGGAHNEQFF. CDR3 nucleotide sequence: TGTGCCAGCGGCGGGGCCCACAATGAGCAGTTCTTC.

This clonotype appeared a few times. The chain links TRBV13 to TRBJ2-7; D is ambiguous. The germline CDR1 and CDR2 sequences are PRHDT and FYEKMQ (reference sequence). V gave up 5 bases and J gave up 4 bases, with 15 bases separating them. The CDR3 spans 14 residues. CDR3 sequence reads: CASSRKTERYEQYF. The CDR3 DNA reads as TGTGCCAGCAGCCGAAAAACAGAGAGGTACGAGCAGTACTTC.

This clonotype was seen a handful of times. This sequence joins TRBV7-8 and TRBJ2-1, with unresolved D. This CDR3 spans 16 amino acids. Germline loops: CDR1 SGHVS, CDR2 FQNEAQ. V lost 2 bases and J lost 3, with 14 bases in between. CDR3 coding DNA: TGTGCCAGCAGCTTAATATCGACGGCTAGCTACAATGAGCAGTTCTTC. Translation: CASSLISTASYNEQFF.